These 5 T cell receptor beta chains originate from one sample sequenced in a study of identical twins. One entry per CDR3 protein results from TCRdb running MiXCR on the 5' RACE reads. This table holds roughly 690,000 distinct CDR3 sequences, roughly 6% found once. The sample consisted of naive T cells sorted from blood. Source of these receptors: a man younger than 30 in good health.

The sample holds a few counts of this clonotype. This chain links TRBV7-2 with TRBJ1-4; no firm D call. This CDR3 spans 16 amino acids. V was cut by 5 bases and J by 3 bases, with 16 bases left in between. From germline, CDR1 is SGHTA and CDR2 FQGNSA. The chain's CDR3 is CASSLDQNRANEKLFF. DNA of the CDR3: TGTGCCAGCAGCCTGGACCAAAATCGTGCTAATGAAAAACTGTTTTTT.

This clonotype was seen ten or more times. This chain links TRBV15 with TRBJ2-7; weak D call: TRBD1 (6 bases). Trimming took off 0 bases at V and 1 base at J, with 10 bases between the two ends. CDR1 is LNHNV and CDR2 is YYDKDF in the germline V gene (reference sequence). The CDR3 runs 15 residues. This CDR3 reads CATSRDTGFSYEQYV. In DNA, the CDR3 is TGTGCCACCAGCAGAGACACAGGGTTTTCCTACGAGCAGTACGTC.

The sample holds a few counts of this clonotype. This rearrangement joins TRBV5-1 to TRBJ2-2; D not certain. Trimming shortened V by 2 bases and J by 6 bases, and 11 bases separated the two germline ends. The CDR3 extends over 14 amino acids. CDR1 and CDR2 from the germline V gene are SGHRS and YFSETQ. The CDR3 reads CASSFPREAGELFF. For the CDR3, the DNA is TGCGCCAGCAGCTTCCCCCGTGAGGCCGGGGAGCTGTTTTTT. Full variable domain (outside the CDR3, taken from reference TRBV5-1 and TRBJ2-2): KAGVTQTPRYLIKTRGQQVTLSCSPISGHRSVSWYQQTPGQGLQFLFEYFSETQRNKGNFPGRFSGRQFSNSRSEMNVSTLELGDSALYLCASSFPREAGELFFGEGSRLTVL.

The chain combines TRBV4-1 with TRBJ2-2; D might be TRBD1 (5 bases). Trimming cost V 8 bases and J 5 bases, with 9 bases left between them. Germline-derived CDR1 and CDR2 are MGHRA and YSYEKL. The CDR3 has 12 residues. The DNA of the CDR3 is TGCGCCAGCTGGGGCGCGACCGGGGAGCTGTTTTTT. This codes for CASWGATGELFF.

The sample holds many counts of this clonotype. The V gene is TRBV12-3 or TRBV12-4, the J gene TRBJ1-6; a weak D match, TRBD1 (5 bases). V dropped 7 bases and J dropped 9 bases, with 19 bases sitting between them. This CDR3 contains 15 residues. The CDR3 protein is CASTSGGTWGSPLHF. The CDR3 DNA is TGTGCCAGCACCTCCGGGGGGACTTGGGGTTCACCCCTCCACTTT.